A single sample gave rise to the 22 T cell receptor beta chains below, sequenced in a study of monozygotic twins with inflammatory bowel disease. With the 5' RACE reads reprocessed, TCRdb shows one record per CDR3 protein and no DNA. This repertoire includes over 100,000 distinct CDR3 sequences. Sequenced sample: blood. These receptors were collected from a human donor with ulcerative colitis or Crohn's disease, or a healthy co-twin of an affected twin (not recorded which).

This chain uses TRBV9 with TRBJ2-3; TCRdb reports TRBD2, a call that lacks DNA to check it against. This CDR3 region has 14 residues. Germline assignment: CDR1 SGDLS and CDR2 YYNGEE. The CDR3 loop reads CASSSGGRPGTQYF.

The chain has TRBV7-2 and TRBJ1-4. The CDR3 has 15 amino acids. Germline-derived CDR1 and CDR2 are SGHTA and FQGNSA. The CDR3 here is CASSLGGYFSEKLFF.

This sequence joins TRBV7-7 and TRBJ2-7; no DNA is available, so the TRBD1 call from TCRdb remains unchecked. The CDR3 covers 13 residues. Germline CDR1 is SSHAT and CDR2 is FNYEAQ (reference sequence). CDR3 in amino acids: CASSSSMTGEQYF. Drawing the rest from reference TRBV7-7 and TRBJ2-7, the complete variable domain is GAGVSQSPRYKVTKRGQDVTLRCDPISSHATLYWYQQALGQGPEFLTYFNYEAQPDKSGLPSDRFSAERPEGSISTLTIQRTEQRDSAMYRCASSSSMTGEQYFGPGTRLTVT.

The chain couples TRBV4-3 to TRBJ2-7; TCRdb calls TRBD1, which cannot be checked without DNA. This CDR3 has 13 residues. Germline V gene data show CDR1 as LGHNA and CDR2 as YSLEER. The CDR3 region is CASSQGQAYEQYF.

The rearrangement uses TRBV20-1 and TRBJ2-1; the D gene TCRdb calls, TRBD2, cannot be checked with no DNA. CDR1 and CDR2 (germline): DFQATT, SNEGSKA (reference sequence). This CDR3 comprises 13 residues. CDR3 in amino acids: CSAGLAGVFEQFF.

The chain uses TRBV11-2 and TRBJ2-1; TCRdb calls TRBD1, which cannot be checked without DNA. The CDR3 consists of 16 residues. Germline V lookup: CDR1 SGHAT, CDR2 FQNNGV. The CDR3 sequence is CASSPQGAFSYNEQFF. Full variable domain (outside the CDR3, taken from reference TRBV11-2 and TRBJ2-1): EAGVAQSPRYKIIEKRQSVAFWCNPISGHATLYWYQQILGQGPKLLIQFQNNGVVDDSQLPKDRFSAERLKGVDSTLKIQPAKLEDSAVYLCASSPQGAFSYNEQFFGPGTRLTVL.

J is TRBJ1-2 and V is TRBV15. CDR3 length: 13 amino acids. Germline CDR1 is LNHNV and CDR2 is YYDKDF (reference sequence). The CDR3 loop reads CATSVRANYGYTF.

This chain uses TRBV5-7 with TRBJ2-7; the D gene TCRdb calls, TRBD2, cannot be checked with no DNA. TRBV5-7 is filed as an ORF, its function uncertain. There are 16 residues in the CDR3. The CDR3 region is CASSLEVRLAVYEQYF.

J is TRBJ1-5 and V is TRBV3-1. This CDR3 is 15 amino acids long. CDR1 LGHDT and CDR2 YNNKEL come from the germline V gene (reference sequence). The CDR3 here is CASSPRAWSNQPQHF.

The chain couples TRBV20-1 to TRBJ2-4; TCRdb reports TRBD1, a call that lacks DNA to check it against. Germline V gene sequence: CDR1 DFQATT, CDR2 SNEGSKA (reference sequence). There are 18 residues in the CDR3. This CDR3 is CSAYTLGGAAIAKNIQYF.

This chain's CDR3 is CASSSRLGNQPQHF. This rearrangement joins TRBV12-3 or TRBV12-4 to TRBJ1-5. The CDR3 runs 14 residues.

This chain joins TRBV28 and TRBJ2-3; the D call from TCRdb, TRBD1, cannot be confirmed without DNA. This CDR3 is 15 amino acids long. Germline V gene data show CDR1 as MDHEN and CDR2 as SYDVKM. The CDR3 loop is CASSLGGGRTDTQYF.

The chain joins TRBV20-1 to TRBJ1-2. Germline CDR1 DFQATT, CDR2 SNEGSKA (reference sequence). CDR3 size: 12 residues. The CDR3: CSARDLNYGYTF.

This sequence joins TRBV13 and TRBJ1-5. Per the germline V gene, CDR1 is PRHDT and CDR2 is FYEKMQ (reference sequence). CDR3 length: 15 residues. The CDR3 sequence: CASSLSRVSNQPQHF.

The chain is built from TRBV3-1 and TRBJ1-4; there is no DNA to check the TCRdb D call of TRBD1. Germline V gene lookup returns CDR1 LGHDT and CDR2 YNNKEL (reference sequence). The CDR3 covers 15 residues. The CDR3 spells CASSKQGQGNEKLFF. Full variable domain (remainder filled in from reference TRBV3-1 and TRBJ1-4): DTAVSQTPKYLVTQMGNDKSIKCEQNLGHDTMYWYKQDSKKFLKIMFSYNNKELIINETVPNRFSPKSPDKAHLNLHINSLELGDSAVYFCASSKQGQGNEKLFFGSGTQLSVL.

The gene calls are TRBV11-2 and TRBJ1-1. From germline, CDR1 is SGHAT and CDR2 FQNNGV. The CDR3 contains 12 residues. This CDR3 reads CASRSGGTEAFF.

The genes are TRBV5-1 and TRBJ2-7; the TCRdb call, TRBD1, lacks DNA for checking. The CDR3 contains 13 residues. The V gene's germline CDR1 is SGHRS and CDR2 YFSETQ. Here the CDR3 reads CASSFTGDYEQYF.

The rearrangement joins TRBV20-1 to TRBJ2-7; TCRdb picks TRBD1, but there is no DNA to check that call. The CDR3 extends over 13 amino acids. Germline CDR1 DFQATT, CDR2 SNEGSKA (reference sequence). This CDR3 reads CSAWGGESYEQYF.

The J gene is TRBJ1-1, the V gene TRBV7-8. The CDR3 is 16 amino acids. Germline V gene data show CDR1 as SGHVS and CDR2 as FQNEAQ. CDR3: CASSLLPKWNPTEAFF.

The chain joins TRBV7-9 to TRBJ1-2; TCRdb gives TRBD1 as the D gene, but with no DNA this cannot be confirmed. Germline V gives CDR1 SEHNR, CDR2 FQNEAQ (reference sequence). The CDR3 is 14 amino acids. The CDR3 spells CASSSLDRVAGYTF.

The CDR3 loop is CASSITGEVRHEQFF. The chain combines TRBV9 with TRBJ2-1. Germline CDR1 reads SGDLS; CDR2 reads YYNGEE. The CDR3 consists of 15 residues. Full variable domain (outside the CDR3, taken from reference TRBV9 and TRBJ2-1): DSGVTQTPKHLITATGQRVTLRCSPRSGDLSVYWYQQSLDQGLQFLIQYYNGEERAKGNILERFSAQQFPDLHSELNLSSLELGDSALYFCASSITGEVRHEQFFGPGTRLTVL.

The gene calls are TRBV5-1 and TRBJ1-6. The germline CDR1 and CDR2 sequences are SGHRS and YFSETQ. The CDR3 covers 16 residues. The CDR3 region is CASSRTPPGLNSPLHF.